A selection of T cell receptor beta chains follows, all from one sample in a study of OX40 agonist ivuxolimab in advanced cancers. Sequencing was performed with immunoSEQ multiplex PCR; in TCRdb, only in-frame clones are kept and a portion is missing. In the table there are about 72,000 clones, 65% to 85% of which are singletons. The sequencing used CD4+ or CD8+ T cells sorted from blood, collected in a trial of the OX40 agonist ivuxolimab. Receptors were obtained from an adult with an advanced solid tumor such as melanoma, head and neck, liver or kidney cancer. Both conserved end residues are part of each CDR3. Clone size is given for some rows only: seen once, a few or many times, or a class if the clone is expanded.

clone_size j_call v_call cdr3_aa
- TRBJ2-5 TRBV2 CASSGTGLETQYF
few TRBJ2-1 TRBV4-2 CASSQESGGGPYNEQFF
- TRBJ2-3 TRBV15 CATRTLWGGEADTQYF
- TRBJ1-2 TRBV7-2 CASGYLGGGGYTF
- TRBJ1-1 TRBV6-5 CASSYSSSGGNTEAFF
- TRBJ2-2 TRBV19 CASSIGQTYTGELFF
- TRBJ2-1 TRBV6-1 CASIILAGTAHEQFF
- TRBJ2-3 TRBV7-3 CASSLSVAPTDTQYF
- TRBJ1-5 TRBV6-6 CASSYRRNQPQHF
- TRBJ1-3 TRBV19 CASSNDIGSGNTIYF
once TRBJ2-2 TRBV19 CASKKLAGTGELFF
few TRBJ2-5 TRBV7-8 CASSSLGAGDETQYF
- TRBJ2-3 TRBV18 CASSPILDTDTQYF
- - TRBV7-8 CASSPTSGRANEQYF
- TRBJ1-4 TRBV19 CAIGTGQEKLFF
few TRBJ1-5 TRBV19 CASRSWGNQPQHF
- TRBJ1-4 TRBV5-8 CASSLSWDSKNEKLFF
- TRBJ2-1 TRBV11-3 CASSFWLAGGSYNEQFF
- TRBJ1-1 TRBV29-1 CSVSLGFLGRAEAFF
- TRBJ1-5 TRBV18 CASSPQRGDRQPQHF
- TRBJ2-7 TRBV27 CASSLSDRSSDEQYF
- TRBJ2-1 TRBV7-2 CASSKAGTSAYNEQFF
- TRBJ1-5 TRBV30 CAWSIGARNQPQHF
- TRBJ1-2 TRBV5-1 CASSLAQEVYGYTF
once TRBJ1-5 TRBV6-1 CASKKTADNQPQHF
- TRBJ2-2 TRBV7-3 CASSLAQYTGELFF
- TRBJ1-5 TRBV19 CASSIGTGLGNQPQHF
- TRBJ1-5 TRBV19 CASSIEGGFLQPQHF
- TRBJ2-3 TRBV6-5 CASSTGGSRADTQYF
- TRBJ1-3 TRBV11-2 CASSTRQGAGNTIYF
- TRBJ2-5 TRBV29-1 CSVSQGVETQYF
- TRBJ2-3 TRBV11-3 CASSYRAQEDTQYF
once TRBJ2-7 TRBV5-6 CASSARPGEQYF
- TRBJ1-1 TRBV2 CATLATKAWAEAFF
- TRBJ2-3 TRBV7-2 CASSSPGTSGSMGDTQYF
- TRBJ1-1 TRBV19 CASSIFARGVAEAFF
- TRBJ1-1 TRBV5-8 CASSPNTEAFF